The 25 T cell receptor beta chains below come from one sample, sequenced in a study of regulatory T cells in long-lasting Graves disease. Investigators prepared the TCR beta libraries by applying iRepertoire HTBI primers and Arm-PCR of CDR3 regions. TCRdb re-analysed the multiplex PCR reads in MiXCR, keeping a single row per CDR3 protein. The data hold about 380,000 distinct CDR3 sequences, with around 15% observed a single time. The time point denotes: newly diagnosed GD, antithyroid drugs for less than 3 months. Generation of the TCR library employed RNA extracted from PBMCs. Material: peripheral blood mononuclear cells (PBMCs), obtained at new diagnosis, from a patient treated with antithyroid drugs. All receptors come from a female donor with Graves disease.

This sequence joins TRBV3-1 and TRBJ1-5; D ambiguous. Germline CDR1 and CDR2: LGHDT and YNNKEL (reference sequence). This CDR3 comprises 13 residues. Trimming took 0 bases from V and 5 from J, leaving 5 bases between them. The CDR3 bases are TGTGCCAGCAGCCAAGAGCGGCATCAGCCCCAGCATTTT. This sequence encodes CASSQERHQPQHF.

V is TRBV7-3 and J is TRBJ2-5; D remains unclear. Trimming took off 2 bases at V and 2 bases at J, with 6 bases between the two ends. Germline lookup yields CDR1 SGHTA and CDR2 FQGTGA. The CDR3 totals 13 residues. For the CDR3, the DNA is TGTGCCAGCAGCTTAGTAGCACAAGAGACCCAGTACTTC. Translation gives CASSLVAQETQYF. Together with reference TRBV7-3 and TRBJ2-5, the CDR3 gives the full variable domain: GAGVSQTPSNKVTEKGKYVELRCDPISGHTALYWYRQSLGQGPEFLIYFQGTGAADDSGLPNDRFFAVRPEGSVSTLKIQRTERGDSAVYLCASSLVAQETQYFGPGTRLLVL.

This clonotype was seen at least ten times. This sequence joins TRBV7-2 and TRBJ2-2, with TRBD2 matching 11 bases. CDR1 is SGHTA, CDR2 FQGNSA, per germline. J gave up 7 bases and V 2 bases, and 9 bases lay outside the gene matches. The CDR3 length is 17 residues. CDR3: CASSLSWLAGGVGELFF. CDR3 DNA sequence: TGTGCCAGCAGCTTATCTTGGCTAGCGGGAGGAGTCGGGGAGCTGTTTTTT. The full variable domain, in which reference TRBV7-2 and TRBJ2-2 provide the parts outside the CDR3, is GAGVSQSPSNKVTEKGKDVELRCDPISGHTALYWYRQSLGQGLEFLIYFQGNSAPDKSGLPSDRFSAERTGGSVSTLTIQRTQQEDSAVYLCASSLSWLAGGVGELFFGEGSRLTVL.

V and J are TRBV27 and TRBJ2-7, with 9 nucleotides matching TRBD1. The CDR3 runs to 13 residues. V shed 7 bases and J 4 bases; nucleotides not matched to a gene: 5. Germline CDR1 MNHEY, CDR2 SMNVEV (reference sequence). The CDR3 is CASKTGGEYEQYF. CDR3 DNA sequence: TGTGCCAGCAAAACAGGGGGCGAATACGAGCAGTACTTC.

With regard to this clonotype: The junction departs from the called germline gene at one end, perhaps through a read error. V gene TRBV28 combines with J gene TRBJ2-1, with unresolved D. There are 12 residues in the CDR3. The germline V gene encodes CDR1 MDHEN and CDR2 SYDVKM. Written as DNA, the CDR3 is TGTGCCAGCAGTTTAGCGGTTAATGAGCAGTCCTTC. Protein product: CASSLAVNEQSF. Full variable domain (rest looked up from reference TRBV28 and TRBJ2-1): DVKVTQSSRYLVKRTGEKVFLECVQDMDHENMFWYRQDPGLGLRLIYFSYDVKMKEKGDIPEGYSVSREKKERFSLILESASTNQTSMYLCASSLAVNEQSFGPGTRLTVL.

The chain employs TRBV10-1 and TRBJ2-5, with 9 positions matching TRBD2. The CDR3 extends over 16 amino acids. Germline V gene data show CDR1 as WNHNN and CDR2 as SYGVQD (reference sequence). With V trimmed by 4 bases and J by 1 base, 7 bases remained unmatched. The CDR3 sequence: CASSARLAEGQETQYF. The CDR3 DNA is TGCGCCAGCAGTGCGAGACTAGCGGAAGGCCAAGAGACCCAGTACTTC.

This clonotype showed up many times. The J gene is TRBJ1-1, the V gene TRBV7-9; tentative D call: TRBD1 (5 bases). Germline V CDR1 and CDR2: SEHNR, FQNEAQ (reference sequence). The CDR3 extends over 13 amino acids. Trimming cost V 5 bases and J 1 base, with 8 bases left between them. The CDR3 loop is CASSVDRNTEAFF. The CDR3 DNA follows: TGTGCCAGCAGCGTTGACAGGAACACTGAAGCTTTCTTT.

This clonotype was counted at least ten times. This chain connects TRBV20-1 to TRBJ1-6, with a weak D call TRBD1 (6 bases). Germline V gene lookup returns CDR1 DFQATT and CDR2 SNEGSKA (reference sequence). The CDR3 sequence is 16 residues long. V shed 3 bases and J shed 7 bases, with 19 bases lying between them. This CDR3 is CSARKTGGLRNSPLHF. CDR3 DNA: TGCAGTGCTAGGAAAACGGGGGGCTTGAGGAATTCACCCCTCCACTTT.

The sample holds many counts of this clonotype. The V call is TRBV12-3 or TRBV12-4, the J call TRBJ1-3; 7 positions match TRBD1. The CDR3 extends over 18 amino acids. Trimming cost V 5 bases and J 0 bases; bases outside gene matches: 13. The CDR3 region is CASSDRANYWSSGNTIYF. The DNA of the CDR3 is TGTGCCAGCAGTGACAGGGCGAACTACTGGAGCTCTGGAAACACCATATATTTT.

At least ten counts were recorded for this clonotype. The gene calls are TRBV7-3 and TRBJ2-3, with TRBD1 matching 10 bases. Germline CDR1 SGHTA, CDR2 FQGTGA. J lost 2 bases, V lost 5 bases, and 7 bases had no gene match. The CDR3 contains 16 residues. CDR3 amino acids: CASSPRTGGNTDTQYF. In nucleotides, the CDR3 is TGTGCCAGCAGCCCCCGGACAGGGGGGAACACAGATACGCAGTATTTT.

This clonotype was seen repeatedly, ten times or more. The chain joins TRBV20-1 to TRBJ2-2; 11 bases map to TRBD1. Unmatched junction bases numbered 8, after V lost 3 bases and J lost 2 bases. This CDR3 comprises 17 residues. Per the germline V gene, CDR1 is DFQATT and CDR2 is SNEGSKA (reference sequence). CDR3 region: CSASPRDRGSNTGELFF. In DNA, the CDR3 is TGCAGTGCTAGTCCTCGGGACAGGGGGTCAAACACCGGGGAGCTGTTTTTT.

This clonotype was counted ten times or more. CDR3 nucleotides: TGCAGTGCTAGAACCCGGGACAGGGGACTCCCTTTGGAGCAGTACTTC. Translation gives CSARTRDRGLPLEQYF. The chain is built from TRBV20-1 and TRBJ2-7; 10 bases map to TRBD1. The junction had 14 bases not matched to a gene; V was cut back by 2 bases and J by 7 bases. CDR3 length: 16 amino acids. CDR1 is DFQATT and CDR2 is SNEGSKA in the germline V gene (reference sequence).

In DNA form, the CDR3 reads TGTGCCATCGGGGATACTGGAAACACCATATATTTT. This gives the protein CAIGDTGNTIYF. This chain uses TRBV10-3 with TRBJ1-3; the D is unclear. Germline values: CDR1 ENHRY, CDR2 SYGVKD. The CDR3 is 12 amino acids. V was trimmed by 8 bases and J by 2 bases, leaving 7 bases between them.

The chain employs TRBV20-1 and TRBJ2-3; TRBD2 might be the D (6 bases). This CDR3 contains 14 residues. Deletions cut 1 base from V and 2 bases from J, with 10 bases between. Germline CDR1 and CDR2: DFQATT and SNEGSKA (reference sequence). CDR3 protein: CSARGGTDTDTQYF. The CDR3 DNA reads as TGCAGTGCTAGAGGCGGGACTGACACAGATACGCAGTATTTT.

This clonotype was counted between two and nine times. The chain uses TRBV5-4 and TRBJ1-1, with 7 bases aligning to TRBD1. The CDR3 has 17 residues. The germline V gene encodes CDR1 SGHNT and CDR2 YYREEE (reference sequence). The V segment lost 4 bases and the J segment 4 bases; nucleotides outside the gene matches: 16. DNA of the CDR3: TGTGCCAGCAGCACCGGGACAGCCCCGGAGGGGGTCACTGAAGCTTTCTTT. Translated: CASSTGTAPEGVTEAFF.

This clonotype was observed at least ten times. V usage is TRBV3-1 and J usage is TRBJ2-6; D uncertain. Trimming cost V 2 bases and J 0 bases, with 5 bases left between them. Germline CDR1 and CDR2: LGHDT and YNNKEL (reference sequence). This CDR3 region has 15 residues. CDR3 region: CASSQSVSGANVLTF. The CDR3 coding sequence is TGTGCCAGCAGCCAATCGGTCTCTGGGGCCAACGTCCTGACTTTC. Complete variable domain (other parts from reference TRBV3-1 and TRBJ2-6): DTAVSQTPKYLVTQMGNDKSIKCEQNLGHDTMYWYKQDSKKFLKIMFSYNNKELIINETVPNRFSPKSPDKAHLNLHINSLELGDSAVYFCASSQSVSGANVLTFGAGSRLTVL.

A word on this clonotype: A much larger clone is a single base away; this may be a read error. This chain uses TRBV10-3 with TRBJ2-3, with 8 bases that match TRBD1. The germline V gene encodes CDR1 ENHRY and CDR2 SYGVKD. The length of the CDR3 is 15 residues. CDR3 coding DNA: TGTGCCATCAGGCCAGGGGGCGTCCCAGGAGATACGCGGTATTTT. Amino acids: CAIRPGGVPGDTRYF.

This clonotype was picked up many times. The gene calls are TRBV10-3 and TRBJ2-5; TRBD1 agrees at 9 bases. V trimming: 8 bases; J trimming: 4 bases; junction bases outside the gene matches: 11. CDR3 length: 15 residues. Germline V gives CDR1 ENHRY, CDR2 SYGVKD. CDR3 sequence: CAIAPGGQGLETQYF. The CDR3 DNA is TGTGCCATCGCCCCTGGGGGACAGGGTTTAGAGACCCAGTACTTC.

This clonotype was observed many times. The chain has TRBV9 and TRBJ1-2; 7 nucleotides line up with TRBD1. There are 13 residues in the CDR3. Germline loops: CDR1 SGDLS, CDR2 YYNGEE. Unmatched junction bases numbered 4, after V lost 5 bases and J lost 3 bases. DNA of the CDR3: TGTGCCAGCAGTAATACAGGGGACTATGGCTACACCTTC. It is translated as CASSNTGDYGYTF. Together with reference TRBV9 and TRBJ1-2, the CDR3 gives the full variable domain: DSGVTQTPKHLITATGQRVTLRCSPRSGDLSVYWYQQSLDQGLQFLIQYYNGEERAKGNILERFSAQQFPDLHSELNLSSLELGDSALYFCASSNTGDYGYTFGSGTRLTVV.

In DNA form, the CDR3 reads TGTGCCAGCAGCTCCGGACTAGCCGCAGGAAGCTCCTACGAGCAGTACTTC. It encodes CASSSGLAAGSSYEQYF. The chain recombines TRBV7-2 with TRBJ2-7; 8 positions agree with TRBD2. The V and J ends lost 4 bases and 0 bases, in that order; junction bases with no gene match: 11. This CDR3 region has 17 residues. CDR1 is SGHTA and CDR2 is FQGNSA in the germline V gene.

This clonotype was observed at least ten times. The chain combines TRBV12-3 or TRBV12-4 with TRBJ1-2; TRBD1 matches at 7 bases. This CDR3 region has 14 residues. V was clipped by 6 bases and J by 7 bases; unmatched bases: 11. The CDR3 protein is CASSLTRQGSGYTF. As DNA, the CDR3 is TGTGCCAGCAGCCTAACCCGACAGGGAAGTGGCTACACCTTC.

In this sample, this clonotype turned up many times. The genes are TRBV20-1 and TRBJ2-6; D uncertain. The germline V and J ends were trimmed by 3 bases and 0 bases, with 15 bases remaining between them. CDR3 length: 17 residues. Germline lookup yields CDR1 DFQATT and CDR2 SNEGSKA (reference sequence). The CDR3 sequence is CSASPINDDSGANVLTF. CDR3 nucleotide sequence: TGCAGTGCTAGCCCAATTAACGACGACTCTGGGGCCAACGTCCTGACTTTC.

The rearrangement uses TRBV7-2 and TRBJ2-4; the D gene is possibly TRBD1 (6 bases). From germline, CDR1 is SGHTA and CDR2 FQGNSA. The CDR3 covers 14 residues. Trimming shortened V by 5 bases and J by 7 bases, and 15 bases separated the two germline ends. CDR3 sequence reads: CASSKSAGENIQYF. For the CDR3, the DNA is TGTGCCAGCAGCAAGAGTGCAGGGGAGAACATTCAGTACTTC.

This clonotype was observed a handful of times. The chain is built from TRBV30 and TRBJ2-5; a possible D gene is TRBD2 (6 bases). Looked up from germline, CDR1 is GTSNPN and CDR2 is SVGIG (reference sequence). Trimming left V 2 bases short and J 3 bases short, with 19 bases between. CDR3 length: 16 residues. The CDR3, as DNA: TGTGCCTGGAGTATCGGGCGGGGTGGCGTCAAAGAGACCCAGTACTTC. It specifies CAWSIGRGGVKETQYF. Full variable domain (outside the CDR3, taken from reference TRBV30 and TRBJ2-5): SQTIHQWPATLVQPVGSPLSLECTVEGTSNPNLYWYRQAAGRGLQLLFYSVGIGQISSEVPQNLSASRPQDRQFILSSKKLLLSDSGFYLCAWSIGRGGVKETQYFGPGTRLLVL.

This clonotype was recorded many times. J is TRBJ2-2 and V is TRBV28, with D perhaps TRBD2 (7 bases). V was shortened by 4 bases and J by 4 bases, with 10 bases between the two germline ends. Germline lookup yields CDR1 MDHEN and CDR2 SYDVKM. The CDR3 extends over 14 amino acids. The CDR3 region is CASSWGGRTGELFF. In DNA, the CDR3 is TGTGCCAGCAGTTGGGGGGGGCGCACCGGGGAGCTGTTTTTT.